Included here is one TCR beta chain sequence, with context. As yet, its antigen is unknown. Germline V gives CDR1 KGHSH, CDR2 LQKENI. The CDR3 has 17 residues. The V end lost 6 bases, the J end lost 4 bases, and 22 bases lay between the germline ends. The data originate from a study of CD8 T cells in ankylosing spondylitis. Regarding the study as a whole: Within matched ankylosing spondylitis synovial fluid, disease-linked clones were reportedly significantly enriched. What seemed typical of ankylosing spondylitis blood was a TCR beta motif built from several highly homologous variants. The authors found the disease-linked clones to be CD8+ and relatively rare in peripheral blood. Previous work reported some of these motif variants in the synovial fluid and blood of reactive arthritis.

The authors made TCR beta libraries by quantitative 5'-RACE with molecular barcodes. Via MiXCR, TCRdb re-called the 5' RACE reads, giving one row per CDR3 protein. There are 700,000 to 850,000 distinct CDR3 sequences in the sample; roughly 12% occur only once, and approximately 0.5% lies in the top ten. What was sequenced was blood, either unsorted or a sorted T cell fraction (not recorded which). The origin of this receptor is a male donor with ankylosing spondylitis. The chain employs TRBV18 and TRBJ1-5; no reliable D call. The CDR3 DNA reads TGTGCCAGCTCCCCCCTACCCACGGGTCCACTTAATCAGCCCCAGCATTTT. Translating gives CASSPLPTGPLNQPQHF.